The 7 T cell receptor beta chains presented below share a single source sample, sequenced in a study of cytomegalovirus exposure and HLA in healthy donors (dated by TCRdb to the late 2010s). Library method: the immunoSEQ multiplex PCR assay. The multiplex PCR relied on a mix of 60 forward primers for TCR Vbeta segments and 13 reverse primers for TCR Jbeta segments. TCRdb holds this immuneACCESS table with in-frame rearrangements only. Some clones are missing; in checked studies, unresolved V genes explain under half, and the rest has no known cause. Here the sample has 90,000 to 120,000 clones; approximately 81% occur a single time. The ten largest clones add up to 2% to 2.5% of the sample. Sequencing input: PBMCs. All receptors come from a man between 25 and 39 years old in good health and CMV-seronegative.

V usage is TRBV28 and J usage is TRBJ2-7, with TRBD2 identical over 12 bases. Germline assignment: CDR1 MDHEN and CDR2 SYDVKM. The CDR3 extends over 15 amino acids. V was clipped by 4 bases and J by 5 bases; unmatched bases: 6. Written as DNA, the CDR3 is TGTGCCAGCAGTTCCCGACTAGCGGGAGTAAACGAGCAGTACTTC. Protein sequence: CASSSRLAGVNEQYF.

The chain joins TRBV25-1 to TRBJ2-7; 7 bases match TRBD1. Trimming took 3 bases from V and 1 from J; bases not matched to a gene: 3. Per the germline V gene, CDR1 is MGHDK and CDR2 is SYGVNS. The CDR3 covers 14 residues. The CDR3 region has the DNA TGTGCCAGCAGTGACGGGACAGAGTCCTACGAGCAGTACTTC. Its translation is CASSDGTESYEQYF.

The chain joins TRBV5-1 to TRBJ2-4; 10 bases map to TRBD2. Germline V CDR1 and CDR2: SGHRS, YFSETQ. Germline trimming cut 7 bases from V and 0 bases from J; bases unmatched to any gene: 13. The CDR3 sequence is 18 residues long. The chain's CDR3 is CASSLRSGGDQAKNIQYF. The CDR3 region has the DNA TGCGCCAGCTCCCTCCGCAGCGGGGGGGATCAAGCCAAAAACATTCAGTACTTC.

This sequence joins TRBV6-1 and TRBJ2-3, with D possibly TRBD1 on 7 matching bases. Per germline, CDR1 MNHNS and CDR2 SASEGT. The CDR3 has 15 residues. Trimming removed 6 bases at V and 1 base at J, with 14 bases between. CDR3 protein: CASRDQGGGTDTQYF. The CDR3 nucleotides are TGTGCCAGCAGGGATCAGGGGGGTGGCACAGATACGCAGTATTTT.

This chain uses TRBV30 with TRBJ1-4, with 9 bases that match TRBD1. The CDR3 sequence is 15 residues long. Germline V gene sequence: CDR1 GTSNPN, CDR2 SVGIG (reference sequence). The J segment lost 5 bases and the V segment lost 0 bases, leaving 4 bases of the junction unmatched. CDR3 sequence (DNA): TGTGCCTGGAGTGTATTTGGGACAGGGAATGAAAAACTGTTTTTT. Translated, it gives CAWSVFGTGNEKLFF.

This clone was seen a handful of times. CDR3 nucleotides: TGTGCCAGCAGCCGGCTCCGGGTATTAGGCTATGGCTACACCTTC. Protein sequence: CASSRLRVLGYGYTF. The chain carries TRBV2 and TRBJ1-2; no reliable D call. The CDR3 is 15 residues long. Germline V gives CDR1 SNHLY, CDR2 FYNNEI. The ends were cut back, 6 bases at V and 4 bases at J, with 18 bases in the middle.

The chain recombines TRBV10-1 with TRBJ2-3; D gene unclear. V was trimmed by 4 bases and J by 0 bases, leaving 5 bases between them. CDR1 is WNHNN, CDR2 SYGVQD, per germline (reference sequence). This CDR3 spans 13 amino acids. The DNA of the CDR3 is TGCGCCAGCAGTGCCACTAGCACAGATACGCAGTATTTT. Its protein is CASSATSTDTQYF.